A single sample is the source of the 15 T cell receptor beta chains below, sequenced in a study of Ad26.COV2.S vaccination and SARS-CoV-2 variants. Treatment described: 19 received Ad26.COV2.S at low or high dose, single or two shots; about 5 received placebo; per-sample allocation not given. All samples were drawn on day 63, counting from the first vaccine or placebo injection. Clones were read by immunoSEQ multiplex PCR, and TCRdb kept only the in-frame ones, dropping some. The sample carries approximately 480,000 clones, around 90% recorded once. Sequences were derived from peripheral blood, sampled in a trial of Ad26.COV2.S vaccine versus placebo. These receptors came from a person between 18 and 60 years old who received the Ad26.COV2.S COVID-19 vaccine or a placebo.

The chain uses TRBV2 and TRBJ2-1; TRBD1 matches at 8 bases. The CDR3 sequence is 13 residues long. CDR1 SNHLY and CDR2 FYNNEI come from the germline V gene. V shed 7 bases and J 6 bases; nucleotides not matched to a gene: 5. In DNA, the CDR3 is TGTGCCAGCATCAGGGACAGGAGCAATGAGCAGTTCTTC. Its translation: CASIRDRSNEQFF. Together with reference TRBV2 and TRBJ2-1, the CDR3 gives the full variable domain: EPEVTQTPSHQVTQMGQEVILRCVPISNHLYFYWYRQILGQKVEFLVSFYNNEISEKSEIFDDQFSVERPDGSNFTLKIRSTKLEDSAMYFCASIRDRSNEQFFGPGTRLTVL.

This CDR3 reads CASSSRSEAPTDTQYF. The CDR3 DNA is TGTGCCAGCAGCAGCCGTTCAGAGGCCCCCACAGATACGCAGTATTTT. The rearrangement links TRBV6-2 or TRBV6-3 to TRBJ2-3, with D uncertain. The CDR3 consists of 16 residues. The V end was cut by 6 bases, the J end by 2 bases, with 18 bases between. The germline V gene has CDR1 MNHEY and CDR2 SVGEGT.

This rearrangement joins TRBV29-1 to TRBJ2-2; D not certain. Per the germline V gene, CDR1 is SQVTM and CDR2 is ANQGSEA. The V and J ends lost 4 bases and 2 bases respectively, with 8 bases between them. The CDR3 runs 13 residues. The CDR3 loop reads CSVGATNTGELFF. CDR3 sequence (DNA): TGCAGCGTTGGGGCTACCAACACCGGGGAGCTGTTTTTT.

This chain joins TRBV13 and TRBJ2-4; 8 nucleotides align to TRBD1. The length of the CDR3 is 17 residues. The J segment lost 2 bases and the V segment lost 5 bases, leaving 11 bases of the junction unmatched. Germline V gene sequence: CDR1 PRHDT, CDR2 FYEKMQ (reference sequence). This CDR3 is CASSPGQGWLTKNIQYF. For the CDR3, the DNA is TGTGCCAGCAGCCCCGGACAGGGCTGGTTGACCAAAAACATTCAGTACTTC. Full variable domain (outside the CDR3, taken from reference TRBV13 and TRBJ2-4): AAGVIQSPRHLIKEKRETATLKCYPIPRHDTVYWYQQGPGQDPQFLISFYEKMQSDKGSIPDRFSAQQFSDYHSELNMSSLELGDSALYFCASSPGQGWLTKNIQYFGAGTRLSVL.

The genes are TRBV19 and TRBJ1-5, with a tentative D call TRBD1 (5 bases). Looked up from germline, CDR1 is LNHDA and CDR2 is SQIVND (reference sequence). Trimming pared 0 bases from V and 11 bases from J, leaving 14 bases between. This CDR3 contains 14 residues. CDR3 sequence: CASSIDPGSGSQHF. The CDR3 nucleotides are TGTGCCAGTAGTATAGACCCAGGGAGTGGGTCCCAGCATTTT.

DNA for the CDR3: TGTGCCAGCAGCCGACTTTGGACAGGGGGGCACGGCTACACCTTC. Translation gives CASSRLWTGGHGYTF. The V gene is TRBV3-1 (or the pseudogene TRBV3-2), the J gene TRBJ1-2; TRBD1 matches 10 bases. Germline trimming cut 4 bases from V and 8 bases from J; bases unmatched to any gene: 10. In germline, CDR1 is LGHDT, CDR2 YNNKEL (reference sequence). The CDR3 length is 15 residues.

On this clone itself: This sample also contains other DNA sequences that code for the same CDR3. The V call is TRBV12-3 or TRBV12-4, the J call TRBJ1-1; D remains ambiguous. The V and J ends lost 0 bases and 3 bases respectively, with 5 bases between them. This CDR3 is built from 13 residues. Here the CDR3 reads CASSLARDTEAFF. The CDR3 DNA is TGTGCCAGCAGTTTAGCGAGGGACACTGAAGCTTTCTTT.

In nucleotides, the CDR3 is TGTGCCAGCAGCGGTACCGGGACACCTTCTTACGAGCAGTACTTC. Translation: CASSGTGTPSYEQYF. The V and J genes are TRBV2 and TRBJ2-7; D perhaps matches TRBD1 (6 bases). CDR3 length: 15 amino acids. CDR1 is SNHLY and CDR2 is FYNNEI in the germline V gene. Trimming stripped 6 bases from V and 4 bases from J, with 19 bases between.

The chain combines TRBV28 with TRBJ1-5, with D possibly matching TRBD1 (5 bases). Trimming removed 2 bases at V and 4 bases at J, with 9 bases between. Looked up from germline, CDR1 is MDHEN and CDR2 is SYDVKM. This CDR3 has 14 residues. CDR3 coding DNA: TGTGCCAGCAGTTTAATTCAGGGTAATCAGCCCCAGCATTTT. It translates to CASSLIQGNQPQHF.

The chain combines TRBV30 with TRBJ2-1; 10 bases agree with TRBD2. J lost 9 bases, V lost 1 base, and 6 bases had no gene match. This CDR3 comprises 14 residues. Germline loops: CDR1 GTSNPN, CDR2 SVGIG (reference sequence). Written as DNA, the CDR3 is TGTGCCTGGAGTGGCCTAGCGGGAGTTGGTGAGCAGTTCTTC. Translated, it gives CAWSGLAGVGEQFF. Looking up the rest from reference TRBV30 and TRBJ2-1 gives the full variable domain: SQTIHQWPATLVQPVGSPLSLECTVEGTSNPNLYWYRQAAGRGLQLLFYSVGIGQISSEVPQNLSASRPQDRQFILSSKKLLLSDSGFYLCAWSGLAGVGEQFFGPGTRLTVL.

The V gene is TRBV15, the J gene TRBJ2-2; 7 bases fit TRBD1. V shed 8 bases, J shed 6 bases, and the junction held 6 bases outside the gene matches. Germline loops: CDR1 LNHNV, CDR2 YYDKDF (reference sequence). This CDR3 has 13 residues. CDR3 region: CATQTGEAGELFF. CDR3 nucleotide sequence: TGTGCCACCCAAACAGGGGAAGCCGGGGAGCTGTTTTTT.

The rearrangement joins TRBV29-1 to TRBJ1-1, with unresolved D. V was clipped by 4 bases and J by 3 bases, with 18 bases between them. CDR1 and CDR2 from the germline V gene are SQVTM and ANQGSEA. CDR3 length: 15 residues. CDR3: CSVVALWAGYTEAFF. CDR3 nucleotide sequence: TGCAGCGTTGTTGCCCTTTGGGCCGGTTACACTGAAGCTTTCTTT.

The chain employs TRBV6-2 or TRBV6-3 and TRBJ1-1, with a weak D call TRBD1 (5 bases). Germline-derived CDR1 and CDR2 are MNHEY and SVGEGT. Trimming removed 0 bases from V and 3 bases from J, with 17 bases in between. The CDR3 loop spans 17 amino acids. The CDR3 nucleotides are TGTGCCAGCAGTTACTCGCAGGGTCGGCGGGCCCACACTGAAGCTTTCTTT. The encoded protein is CASSYSQGRRAHTEAFF.

The gene calls are TRBV18 and TRBJ1-5, with D hard to call. Germline V CDR1 and CDR2: KGHSH, LQKENI. This CDR3 is built from 14 residues. Trimming pared 6 bases from V and 4 bases from J, leaving 13 bases between. CDR3 nucleotide sequence: TGTGCCAGCTCCCCCAACGGACCTAATCAGCCCCAGCATTTT. Amino acids: CASSPNGPNQPQHF.

This clone was found once. The genes are TRBV11-2 and TRBJ2-2; no clear D gene. The V end was cut by 5 bases, the J end by 4 bases, with 8 bases between. Germline V gene lookup returns CDR1 SGHAT and CDR2 FQNNGV. The CDR3 contains 13 residues. The CDR3 DNA is TGTGCCAGCAGCCCTCTCGCCACCGGGGAGCTGTTTTTT. This encodes CASSPLATGELFF.